This T cell receptor (beta chain) is from a study of vaccination and CD4 T cells after COVID-19. Study in general: Convalescent participants consisted of six males and four females, two being Hispanic. For control cultures, the treatment was a CEFX pool, an HIV-1 Nef pool, or no peptide.

General study results and limits: Recorded median SARS-CoV-2-reactive clonotype numbers increased from approximately 21 to 40 without reaching significance.

The Oncomine TCR Beta short-read assay sequenced DNA from cultured CD4+ T cells. MiXCR was run by TCRdb on the PCR reads, yielding one entry per CDR3 protein. The data show roughly 23,000 distinct CDR3 sequences, around 64% seen once. This clonotype has just one count. Its antigen is currently unknown. Indicated treatment: 10-day PBMC culture with coronavirus spike peptide pools or control peptides (ViraFEST assay). ViraFEST expanded antigen-specific T cells with peptide pools, then sequenced TCRs. The V segment lost 3 bases and the J segment 5 bases; nucleotides outside the gene matches: 9. Germline V gene sequence: CDR1 KGHSH, CDR2 LQKENI. This CDR3 has 15 amino acids.

Sequencing was performed on CD4+ T cells from blood, cultured in vitro, taken after SARS-CoV-2 vaccination. The sequence was collected from a human donor who received a COVID-19 vaccine. The rearrangement links TRBV18 to TRBJ2-5, with 7 nucleotides matching TRBD1. DNA for the CDR3: TGTGCCAGCTCACCTGCCAAAACAGGGGTGGAGACCCAGTACTTC. As protein: CASSPAKTGVETQYF. The whole variable domain, filled in from reference TRBV18 and TRBJ2-5, reads NAGVMQNPRHLVRRRGQEARLRCSPMKGHSHVYWYRQLPEEGLKFMVYLQKENIIDESGMPKERFSAEFPKEGPSILRIQQVVRGDSAAYFCASSPAKTGVETQYFGPGTRLLVL.